This T cell receptor beta chain came from a study of CD8 T cells in ankylosing spondylitis. CDR3 length equals 13 residues. Trimming removed 4 bases at V and 13 bases at J, with 15 bases between. Germline V lookup: CDR1 SGHRS, CDR2 YFSETQ. This clonotype was detected only a few times. Its antigen is unidentified. Study-level findings and limits: Clones linked to disease were reported to show significant enrichment in matched ankylosing spondylitis synovial fluid. In ankylosing spondylitis blood, a motif of 7 to 9 highly homologous TCR beta variants appeared characteristic. Previously reported in reactive arthritis synovial fluid and blood were some of the motif variants.

Libraries for TCR beta were made by quantitative 5'-RACE with molecular barcodes. TCRdb itself ran the 5' RACE reads through MiXCR, one entry per CDR3 protein. The repertoire has about 440,000 distinct CDR3 sequences, 15% to 20% of them found once; the top ten carry approximately 0.93%. V gene TRBV5-1 combines with J gene TRBJ1-6; unclear D gene. This receptor was identified in a male donor with ankylosing spondylitis. The sequenced sample was blood, either unsorted or a sorted T cell fraction (not recorded which). DNA of the CDR3: TGCGCCAGCAGCGTGGAGGCCGCGTCTCCCCTCCACTTT. Translating it yields CASSVEAASPLHF.